This T cell receptor (beta chain) stems from a study of cytomegalovirus exposure and HLA in healthy donors (dated by TCRdb to about 2017). Regarding the research as a whole: An earlier analysis of 587 of the donors reported approximately 290 Gb of sequence data and around 110 million unique TCR beta sequences from 150 million to 200 million T cells. Using immunosequencing, the study profiled T cell repertoires from 640 or so subjects and related those repertoires to cytomegalovirus serostatus. Donor age, sex, ethnicity and CMV serostatus were compiled together with the repertoire data. To decide whether each TCR beta V gene segment behaved as functional or pseudogenic, an earlier analysis of nearly 600 of the donors relied on high-throughput TCR beta sequencing. The number of typed donors differed by locus: 629-630 for A, B, C, DRB1 and DQB1; some 500 for DQA1; over 600 for DPA1; and roughly 490 for DPB1. Four to six DR-DQ haplotypes were handled as single units for association and clustering, since linkage in the cohort was strong. The study combined high-throughput TCR immunosequencing, statistical association of individual TCRs with disease status, and machine learning to predict cytomegalovirus infection status. Along with the roughly 610-subject first cohort, a separate validation cohort of more than 90 different subjects was used. In the later analysis, no new phenotypic data were used to find candidate immune exposures; instead, reliance was placed on TCR beta sequences and their occurrence across donors. Of the roughly 400 genotyped donors, around 81% fell in the genetic ancestry cluster associated with self-reported Caucasian donors. A later genetic analysis took genome-wide SNP genotypes for about three fifths of the roughly 670 donors and used that subset as a discovery cohort. The study was designed to test whether signatures of past pathogen exposure could be identified by cataloging public T cell receptors. Across approximately 400 genotyped donors of the cohort, an average of approximately 240,000 unique TCR beta nucleotide sequences per donor were sequenced, and roughly 18% of those sequences were non-productive. HLA typing included class I and class II loci at four-digit resolution. Approximately 300 gigabases of sequencing data and tens of millions of unique TCR sequences made up an early release that covered about 640 HLA-typed donors. A later analysis re-analyzed previously published TCR beta repertoires from approximately 670 donors and added high-resolution HLA genotyping to study TCR occurrence patterns. All discovery cohort repertoires had been generated using a single sequencing platform.

Receptor libraries were prepared by the immunoSEQ multiplex PCR assay. For the multiplex PCR, a mixture combining 60 forward primers for TCR Vbeta segments and 13 reverse primers for TCR Jbeta segments was used. The CDR3 region of rearranged TCR beta genes was amplified from genomic DNA by a multiplex PCR assay. Amplified TCR beta libraries were sequenced as 87-base-pair reads on the Illumina HiSeq System. Per the source publication's procedure: In a later analysis, 77 million or so unique TCR beta chains were counted across the 500 to 850 repertoires, and around 11 million of these chains were shared by at least two donors. To remove PCR and sequencing errors, raw reads were error-corrected and collapsed into unique sequences using a nearest-neighbor algorithm that merged closely related sequences. To assign V, D and J gene segments, CDR3 sequences were aligned to IMGT reference sequences. For a sequence to be retained, at least a six-nucleotide match to both a V gene segment and a J gene segment was required. A rearrangement counted as productive if the CDR3 had no stop codons and remained in frame with V and J, and every other rearrangement counted as non-productive. CDR3 was defined by IMGT convention, running from the second conserved V-encoded cysteine to the conserved J-encoded phenylalanine. The earlier analysis of 500 to 650 of the donors excluded any sequence lacking an unambiguous match to a single V gene segment. In an earlier analysis of about 590 of the donors, a V segment was called functional when productive rearrangements were above 56.7%, and segregating when the standard deviation between donors exceeded 5%. A statistical classification framework was developed to diagnose cytomegalovirus status using the catalog of TCR beta chain sequences. V and J gene assignment, in a later analysis, came from comparing TCR nucleotide sequences with IMGT/GENE-DB human TR gene sequences. The TCRdist pipeline was used in a later analysis to assign CDR3 sequences and most-parsimonious VDJ recombination scenarios. A later analysis defined each TCR beta chain by its CDR3 amino acid sequence plus V-gene family, and excluded reads lacking a unique V-gene family. A later analysis removed 600 or so highly shared, low-generation-probability nucleotide sequences to deal with suspected cross-contamination and a sequencing artifact. In a later analysis, a clonal expansion index for each public chain was calculated from normalized within-repertoire ranks of inferred template counts. Generation probabilities in a later analysis came from a VDJ recombination model fitted to out-of-frame rearrangements, and those results were checked against IGoR. A later analysis scored TCR-TCR, TCR-HLA and TCR-CMV co-occurrence with hypergeometric tests, applying a repertoire-size bias correction to TCR pairs. In a later analysis, false discovery rates were estimated by permuting HLA or CMV assignments 20 times. In a later analysis, co-occurring TCRs were grouped using DBSCAN, with TCRdist sequence similarity added in when clustering inside HLA-allele-positive subsets. Repertoires with fewer than 30,000 or more than 120,000 public chains were left out of co-occurrence clustering, as were several repertoires with anomalous nucleotide sharing. In its TCRdb copy, this immuneACCESS table keeps in-frame sequences only and misses some clones. Where compared with another copy, unresolved V genes explain less than half of these, and the others have no known cause. The V and J calls and the clone size are those of that table, but D and trimming were determined from the DNA. Across this sample there are approximately 150,000 clones, with 80% seen only once. The top ten constitute 2.9% of the sample.

The investigation overall reported the following: Because HLA typing was missing for some donors at each locus, association tests included only the typed subset. A total of 164 TCR beta chains were listed by the study as associated with cytomegalovirus. In a later analysis, most CMV-associated TCR beta chains were found to appear HLA-restricted, with HLA associations seemingly driven largely by CMV exposure. The authors suggested that the approach could potentially be extended to other disease states and immunological phenotypes. Because counts were too low, roughly 16 rarely observed V segments, including chromosome 9 orphons, were left out of the earlier analysis of 500 to 750 of the donors. In an earlier analysis of about 600 of the donors, most TCR beta V segments appeared in productive rearrangements about 87% or about 30% of the time, broadly matching IMGT annotations. Only TCR beta chains were sequenced in this cohort, and the absence of alpha or paired-chain data limited detectable features. Some IMGT-functional V segments, including TRBV6-2 and TRBV6-3, could not be distinguished by the 87-base-pair reads and were therefore excluded. According to a later genetic analysis, donors in an Asian-associated ancestry cluster had fewer N-insertions in productive TCRs than the roughly 700-donor mean. Most TCR sequences were observed very rarely across donors, whereas some public TCRs were present in many individuals. CMV serostatus was the only immune exposure information available for the cohort. Strong co-occurrence of HLA alleles, especially DR and DQ, made assigning TCR associations to individual alleles difficult. In vitro tests confirmed that a few of the cytomegalovirus-associated TCR beta chains recognize cytomegalovirus antigens. Roughly uniform sequencing depth across donors was assumed in presence/absence analyses, although this assumption may not hold. Linkage disequilibrium might explain the correlated functional status among segregating V segments, but an unknown experimental factor could not be excluded. A later analysis found that TCR association rates varied across HLA loci, with DRB1 alleles showing the most associated TCRs and HLA-C alleles the fewest. A cluster of highly shared sequence variants was judged likely to represent a technical artifact of the sequencing pipeline. V-gene and J-gene trimming of TCR beta chains was associated with a missense DCLRE1C variant in a later genetic analysis, and the association was replicated in an independent cohort. A further reported finding was that TCR beta sequences accurately predicted the HLA-A and HLA-B alleles for most subjects in the first cohort. At a false discovery rate of 0.05, a later analysis linked under 20,000 TCR beta sequences to specific HLA alleles. A later analysis reported that several top co-occurrence clusters appeared linked to parvovirus B19, influenza, CMV and Epstein-Barr virus. In a later analysis, HLA-associated TCR beta chains showed more clonal expansion and lower generation probabilities than non-associated chains that were equally common. The classifier was reported to diagnose cytomegalovirus status with high specificity and sensitivity in both the original cohort and the validation cohort.

Trimming takes 2 bases from V and 10 bases from J, and the germline ends sit 11 bases apart. The CDR3 runs 13 residues from the cysteine to the phenylalanine. Only the CDR3 region is kept as DNA, spanning 39 bases read in frame from base 1. The germline V gene supplies CDR1 MGHDK and CDR2 SYGVNS. With respect to this clone: The clone's antigen remains unknown. The record has no base qualities; no much larger clone is one base away.

The cohort comprised some 680 healthy bone marrow donors. At the time of sampling, every cohort member was nominally healthy, though immune exposures that went unrecorded were likely present. The donor tested CMV seronegative, placing the donor among the 350 to 400 seronegative members of the cohort. Every donor gave a peripheral blood sample, and the peripheral blood mononuclear cells from that sample were used for TCR beta sequencing. Genomic DNA was extracted from the blood cell samples with the Qiagen DNeasy Blood Extraction Kit. The rearranged segments are TRBV25-1 and TRBJ1-4, with a tentative D gene TRBD1 over 5 matching bases. The sequenced material came from PBMCs. The clonotype comes from a woman in her twenties or thirties in good health and CMV-seronegative. This receptor has the CDR3 CASSETGSRKLFF. The nucleotide sequence is given as TGTGCCAGCAGTGAAACAGGTAGCCGAAAACTGTTTTTT.